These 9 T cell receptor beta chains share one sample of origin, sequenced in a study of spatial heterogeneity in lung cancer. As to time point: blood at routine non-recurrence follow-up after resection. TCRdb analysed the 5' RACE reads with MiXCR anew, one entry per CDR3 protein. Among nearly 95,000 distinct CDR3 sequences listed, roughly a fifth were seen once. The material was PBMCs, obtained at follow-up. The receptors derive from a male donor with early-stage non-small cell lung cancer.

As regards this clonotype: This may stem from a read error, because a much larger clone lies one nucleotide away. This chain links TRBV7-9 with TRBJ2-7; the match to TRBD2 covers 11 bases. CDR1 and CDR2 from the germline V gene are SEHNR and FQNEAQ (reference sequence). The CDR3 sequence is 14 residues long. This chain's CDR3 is CDSSPTSGNYEQYF. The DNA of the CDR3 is TGTGACAGCAGCCCGACTAGCGGGAACTACGAGCAGTACTTC.

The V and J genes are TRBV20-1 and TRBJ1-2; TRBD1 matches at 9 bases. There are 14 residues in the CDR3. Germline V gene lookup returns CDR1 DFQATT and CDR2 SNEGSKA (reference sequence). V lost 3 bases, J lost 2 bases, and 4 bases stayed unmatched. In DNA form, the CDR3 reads TGCAGTGCTAGCGTAGGGACAGGGAACTATGGCTACACCTTC. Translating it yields CSASVGTGNYGYTF.

The CDR3 sequence is CSAGQGPSSYEQYV. CDR3 DNA sequence: TGCAGTGCCGGACAGGGCCCAAGCTCCTACGAGCAGTACGTC. The chain has TRBV20-1 and TRBJ2-7; TRBD1 matches at 8 bases. The CDR3 is 14 residues long. The V segment lost 6 bases and the J segment 0 bases; nucleotides outside the gene matches: 7. Germline values: CDR1 DFQATT, CDR2 SNEGSKA (reference sequence).

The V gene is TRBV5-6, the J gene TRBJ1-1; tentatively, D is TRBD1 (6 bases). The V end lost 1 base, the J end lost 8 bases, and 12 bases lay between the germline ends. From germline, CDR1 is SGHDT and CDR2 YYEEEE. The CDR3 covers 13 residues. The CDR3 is CASSLYRAREAFF. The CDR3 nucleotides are TGTGCCAGCAGCTTGTACAGGGCGCGCGAAGCTTTCTTT.

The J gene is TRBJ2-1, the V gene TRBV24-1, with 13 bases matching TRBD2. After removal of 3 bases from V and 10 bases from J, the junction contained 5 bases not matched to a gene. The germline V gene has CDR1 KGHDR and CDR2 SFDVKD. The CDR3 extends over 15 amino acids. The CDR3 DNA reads TGTGCCACCAGTGATGTTGAGACTAGCGGGAGGGAGCAGTTCTTC. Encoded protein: CATSDVETSGREQFF.

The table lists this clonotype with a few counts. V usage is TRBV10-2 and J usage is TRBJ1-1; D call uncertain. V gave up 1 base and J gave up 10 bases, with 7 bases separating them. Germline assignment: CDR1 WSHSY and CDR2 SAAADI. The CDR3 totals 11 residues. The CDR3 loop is CASSEYAGAFF. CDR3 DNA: TGCGCCAGCAGTGAGTATGCAGGAGCTTTCTTT.

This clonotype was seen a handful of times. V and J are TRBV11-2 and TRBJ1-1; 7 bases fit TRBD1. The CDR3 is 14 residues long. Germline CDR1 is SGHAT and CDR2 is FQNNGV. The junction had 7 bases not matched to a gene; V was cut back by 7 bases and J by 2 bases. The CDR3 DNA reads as TGTGCCAGCATCCTCGGGACAGCCAACACTGAAGCTTTCTTT. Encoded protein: CASILGTANTEAFF.

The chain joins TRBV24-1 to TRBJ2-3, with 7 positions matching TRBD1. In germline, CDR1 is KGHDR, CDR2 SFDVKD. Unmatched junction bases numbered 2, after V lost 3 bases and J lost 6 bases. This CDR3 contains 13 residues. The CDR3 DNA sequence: TGTGCCACCAGTGATGGGACAGTGGATACGCAGTATTTT. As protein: CATSDGTVDTQYF.

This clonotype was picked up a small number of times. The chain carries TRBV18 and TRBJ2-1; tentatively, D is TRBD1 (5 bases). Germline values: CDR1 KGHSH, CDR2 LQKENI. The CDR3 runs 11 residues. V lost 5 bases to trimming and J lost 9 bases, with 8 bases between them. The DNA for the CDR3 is TGTGCCAGCTCAGCCAGGGTTGAGCAGTTCTTC. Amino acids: CASSARVEQFF.